This T cell receptor beta chain was sequenced for a study of blood T cell repertoires in COVID-19. About the research overall: Sources were T cells, B-cell-depleted T cells, or PBMCs; the material itself was cDNA or gDNA.

Only in-frame clones appear in the TCRdb table, and some are missing; sequencing was by immunoSEQ multiplex PCR. In the table there are fewer than 85,000 clones, about 85% of which are singletons. With 0 bases removed from V and 7 bases from J, the gap between germline ends came to 19 bases. The CDR3 extends over 16 amino acids. Looked up from germline, CDR1 is SGHRS and CDR2 is YFSETQ. The rearrangement joins TRBV5-1 to TRBJ1-1, with D possibly being TRBD1 (6 bases). The TCR sequence derives from a man older than 75 with acute or convalescent COVID-19. Sequencing was carried out using peripheral blood. CDR3 protein: CASSLASGTKGVEAFF. In nucleotides, the CDR3 is TGCGCCAGCAGCTTGGCGAGCGGGACTAAGGGGGTTGAAGCTTTCTTT.